Below, 11 T cell receptor beta chains from the same sample are listed, as sequenced in a study of T cell responses to AZD1222 COVID-19 vaccine. TCRdb's table, derived via immunoSEQ multiplex PCR, lists solely in-frame clones and lacks some. The sample lists about 110,000 clones, roughly 90% seen once, with about 4.9% in the top ten. The sample was peripheral blood, taken on day 0 of AZD1222 vaccination. The source of these receptors is an adult in good health.

The chain carries TRBV19 and TRBJ1-4; D not resolved. Trimming shortened V by 3 bases and J by 10 bases, and 21 bases separated the two germline ends. CDR1 and CDR2 (germline): LNHDA, SQIVND (reference sequence). The CDR3 length is 16 residues. Here the CDR3 DNA reads TGTGCCAGTAGTATTGGCGGCCAGCCCGGGAGTGGAAAACTGTTTTTT. It translates to CASSIGGQPGSGKLFF.

V and J are TRBV7-2 and TRBJ2-7; TRBD1 is a possible D gene (6 bases). This CDR3 is built from 15 residues. The ends were cut back, 2 bases at V and 7 bases at J, with 18 bases in the middle. Germline values: CDR1 SGHTA, CDR2 FQGNSA. The CDR3 protein is CASSLKVVQGREQYF. As DNA, the CDR3 is TGTGCCAGCAGCTTAAAGGTCGTACAGGGCCGGGAGCAGTACTTC.

V is TRBV9 and J is TRBJ1-4; no reliable D call. The V end lost 0 bases, the J end lost 7 bases, and 13 bases lay between the germline ends. This CDR3 has 15 residues. Germline CDR1 and CDR2: SGDLS and YYNGEE. CDR3 sequence reads: CASSVASGPVEKLFF. The DNA for the CDR3 is TGTGCCAGCAGCGTAGCTTCTGGGCCGGTTGAAAAACTGTTTTTT.

V gene TRBV5-5 combines with J gene TRBJ1-2, with D possibly being TRBD1 (5 bases). CDR3 length: 14 residues. The germline CDR1 and CDR2 sequences are SGHKS and YYEKEE (reference sequence). Trimming removed 0 bases at V and 3 bases at J, with 9 bases between. The CDR3 sequence: CASSLEGRDYGYTF. DNA for the CDR3: TGTGCCAGCAGCTTGGAGGGGCGGGACTATGGCTACACCTTC.

The chain links TRBV11-2 to TRBJ2-7; TRBD2 aligns across 7 bases. The germline CDR1 and CDR2 sequences are SGHAT and FQNNGV. The CDR3 totals 16 residues. J was trimmed by 3 bases and V by 3 bases; bases with no gene match: 11. CDR3: CASSLGSSGMLYEQYF. CDR3 DNA sequence: TGTGCCAGCAGCTTGGGTTCGAGCGGGATGCTCTACGAGCAGTACTTC.

The gene calls are TRBV24-1 and TRBJ1-2, with D unresolved. The CDR3 extends over 12 amino acids. V lost 0 bases, J lost 8 bases, and 6 bases lay in between. Germline lookup yields CDR1 KGHDR and CDR2 SFDVKD. CDR3 DNA sequence: TGTGCCACCAGTGATTTGATGGCGGGCTACACCTTC. This encodes CATSDLMAGYTF.

The CDR3 loop reads CASSQPGLAASDTQYF. Written as DNA, the CDR3 is TGTGCCAGCAGCCAGCCGGGACTAGCGGCCTCAGATACGCAGTATTTT. The chain uses TRBV3-1 (or the pseudogene TRBV3-2) and TRBJ2-3; the match to TRBD2 covers 11 bases. The CDR3 spans 16 residues. From germline, CDR1 is LGHDT and CDR2 YNNKEL (reference sequence). The trim removed 3 bases at V and 4 bases at J, leaving 6 bases unmatched.

The gene calls are TRBV5-6 and TRBJ1-5, with 12 bases that match TRBD1. Per the germline V gene, CDR1 is SGHDT and CDR2 is YYEEEE. The CDR3 loop spans 16 amino acids. V was pared by 3 bases and J by 3 bases, with 4 bases of the junction left unmatched. The CDR3 DNA reads TGTGCCAGCAGCTGGGGGACAGGGGGCATCAATCAGCCCCAGCATTTT. As protein: CASSWGTGGINQPQHF.

This chain uses TRBV19 with TRBJ1-1; D is perhaps TRBD1 (5 bases). The V end was cut by 1 base, the J end by 1 base, with 7 bases between. CDR1 is LNHDA, CDR2 SQIVND, per germline (reference sequence). This CDR3 contains 14 residues. This CDR3 reads CASSIAGANTEAFF. CDR3 nucleotide sequence: TGTGCCAGTAGTATAGCTGGGGCGAACACTGAAGCTTTCTTT. Looking up the rest from reference TRBV19 and TRBJ1-1 gives the full variable domain: DGGITQSPKYLFRKEGQNVTLSCEQNLNHDAMYWYRQDPGQGLRLIYYSQIVNDFQKGDIAEGYSVSREKKESFPLTVTSAQKNPTAFYLCASSIAGANTEAFFGQGTRLTVV.

There are a few counts of this clone. J is TRBJ1-1 and V is TRBV20-1; D remains ambiguous. CDR1 is DFQATT, CDR2 SNEGSKA, per germline (reference sequence). The CDR3 is 11 amino acids. Trimming stripped 6 bases from V and 7 bases from J, with 12 bases between. CDR3 bases: TGCAGTGCCCGACCGCAAGGTGAAGCTTTCTTT. It translates to CSARPQGEAFF.

V gene TRBV28 combines with J gene TRBJ2-2; maybe TRBD2 (6 bases). This CDR3 has 12 amino acids. Germline V lookup: CDR1 MDHEN, CDR2 SYDVKM. CDR3 sequence: CAARGNTGELFF. The CDR3 DNA follows: TGTGCAGCGCGGGGGAACACCGGGGAGCTGTTTTTT.